The clone carrying this T cell receptor beta chain was picked up a small number of times. Its antigen is still unknown. This record belongs to a study of beta chain features in type 1 diabetes. Broader study findings: Shortening that was moderate but significant affected the TCRB CDR3s of Type 1 diabetes patients in all four CD4+ subsets.

Cell sorting via CD45RO/CCR7/CD25/CD127/CD95/CD27 was performed to obtain CD4+ naive, central memory, regulatory and stem cell-like memory cells. CDR1 ENHRY and CDR2 SYGVKD come from the germline V gene. V was pared by 5 bases and J by 2 bases, with 9 bases between. The CDR3 totals 13 residues. Sequenced material consisted of expressed TCRB transcripts (all of the isolated RNA was reverse transcribed). This table comes from immunoSEQ multiplex PCR, and its TCRdb copy is limited to in-frame clones, with some not included. This sample has over 500,000 clones, with 15% found just once. The TCR sequence derives from a man between 18 and 35 years old in good health. This chain uses TRBV10-3 with TRBJ1-2, with D possibly matching TRBD1 (6 bases). Sequencing input: naive CD4+ T cells from blood. The CDR3 is CAISYDRNYGYTF. The CDR3 coding sequence is TGTGCCATCAGTTACGACAGGAACTATGGCTACACCTTC.